The rows below give T cell receptor beta chains drawn from one sample of a study of shared clonotypes between healthy human individuals. Produced via immunoSEQ multiplex PCR; TCRdb's table is partial and in-frame only. Here the sample spans 1,500,000 or so clones, approximately 98.5% being singletons. The sequenced sample was naive CD4+ T cells sorted from blood. These TCRs come from a young man in good health. Both conserved end residues are part of each CDR3. D genes are given only for firm matches.

J gene,D gene,V gene,CDR3 DNA,CDR3 protein
TRBJ2-3,-,TRBV28,TGTGCCAGCAGTTTATACGGTAGCACAGATACGCAGTATTTT,CASSLYGSTDTQYF
TRBJ1-5,-,TRBV5-1,TGCGCCAGCAGCTTAGGGGACCTTCCCAATCAGCCCCAGCATTTT,CASSLGDLPNQPQHF
TRBJ2-7,-,TRBV13,TGTGCCAGCAGCTTAGGGTACAGGGCCCTACGACAGCAGTACTTC,CASSLGYRALRQQYF
TRBJ2-3,TRBD1,TRBV5-4,TGTGCCAGCAGCACCCTTAAGGGGGCAACAGATACGCAGTATTTT,CASSTLKGATDTQYF
TRBJ2-7,-,TRBV27,TGTGCCAGCAGTTTAAGAACCGGTTCCTCCTACGAGCAGTACTTC,CASSLRTGSSYEQYF
TRBJ2-7,-,TRBV5-1,TGCGCCAGCAGCTTGGGTTTACCAGGGTACTACGAGCAGTACTTC,CASSLGLPGYYEQYF
TRBJ2-1,-,TRBV4-3,TGCGCCAGCAGCCAAGGGATCCCTCGCGGGGTTGGCGACAATGAGCAGTTCTTC,CASSQGIPRGVGDNEQFF
TRBJ1-4,-,TRBV18,TGTGCCAGCTCAAAGAGGGCAGGGGCTCGGGAAAAACTGTTTTTT,CASSKRAGAREKLFF
TRBJ2-1,TRBD1,TRBV5-6,TGTGCCAGCAGCTTCCTGACAGGGAGCTCCTACAATGAGCAGTTCTTC,CASSFLTGSSYNEQFF
TRBJ2-7,-,TRBV19,TGTGCCAGTAGTGCCTCTCGGGATCCCTCCTTCTACGAGCAGTACTTC,CASSASRDPSFYEQYF
TRBJ2-5,TRBD2,TRBV9,TGTGCCAGCAGCCCATCCGGGACTAGCGCAATGGGAGAGACCCAGTACTTC,CASSPSGTSAMGETQYF
TRBJ2-2,-,TRBV6-6,TGTGCCAGCACTTCAGGGGCCGTGAGCACCGGGGAGCTGTTTTTT,CASTSGAVSTGELFF
TRBJ2-5,-,TRBV4-3,TGCGCCAGCAGCCAAGATCTAGCAGGCTCGAAACAGTACTTC,CASSQDLAGSKQYF
TRBJ2-7,TRBD1,TRBV2,TGTGCCAGCAGTGAAACGTGGACAGGCTCCTACGAGCAGTACTTC,CASSETWTGSYEQYF
TRBJ1-2,-,TRBV18,TGTGCCAGCTCACCCCTCACGGGGGAAGGCTACACCTTC,CASSPLTGEGYTF
TRBJ2-7,-,TRBV2,TGTGCCAGCAGTGTCTACGAGCAGTACTTC,CASSVYEQYF
TRBJ2-5,TRBD2,TRBV28,TGTGCCAGCAGTTTTAGCGGGAGAATCCAAGAGACCCAGTACTTC,CASSFSGRIQETQYF
TRBJ2-7,-,TRBV4-3,TGCGCCAGCAGCCAAGATGTAGCTAGCAGAGGCTACGAGCAGTACTTC,CASSQDVASRGYEQYF
TRBJ2-7,TRBD2,TRBV5-1,TGCGCCAGCAGCTTTAGCGGGGGTAGCCACAACGAGCAGTACTTC,CASSFSGGSHNEQYF
TRBJ2-3,-,TRBV5-1,TGCGCCAGCAGCTTGGCCCGTACCACAGATACGCAGTATTTT,CASSLARTTDTQYF